The next 23 T cell receptor beta chains were all read from a single sample in a study of cytomegalovirus exposure and HLA in healthy donors. The PCR had 60 Vbeta and 13 Jbeta primers. Some clones are missing from TCRdb's copy, which holds only in-frame ones; the method was immunoSEQ multiplex PCR. The sample lists about 130,000 clones, 9.7% occurring once. The material sequenced was PBMCs. The receptors shown here come from a man aged 45-65 years in good health and CMV-seronegative.

This clone has a handful of counts. This rearrangement joins TRBV6-5 to TRBJ2-5, with 8 bases aligning to TRBD1. The germline CDR1 and CDR2 sequences are MNHEY and SVGAGI. The CDR3 has 14 amino acids. The V segment lost 5 bases and the J segment 4 bases; nucleotides outside the gene matches: 6. The CDR3 reads CASSRNRGVETQYF. Written as DNA, the CDR3 is TGTGCCAGCAGTCGAAACAGGGGGGTAGAGACCCAGTACTTC.

The sample holds a few counts of this clone. This chain connects TRBV27 to TRBJ1-5; TRBD1 is a possible D gene (6 bases). V lost 3 bases to trimming and J lost 0 bases, with 9 bases between them. In germline, CDR1 is MNHEY, CDR2 SMNVEV (reference sequence). The CDR3 sequence is 15 residues long. CDR3: CASSFRQASNQPQHF. CDR3 DNA sequence: TGTGCCAGCAGTTTCCGACAGGCTAGCAATCAGCCCCAGCATTTT.

The CDR3 is CASTHGGGDNEQFF. The CDR3 DNA is TGCGCCAGCACCCATGGCGGGGGAGACAATGAGCAGTTCTTC. The genes are TRBV10-2 and TRBJ2-1; TRBD2 agrees at 7 bases. V lost 7 bases to trimming and J lost 5 bases; unmatched junction nucleotides: 8. Germline V CDR1 and CDR2: WSHSY, SAAADI. CDR3 length equals 14 residues.

This clone was counted only a few times. The CDR3 sequence is CASSFLSREDTQYF. CDR3 in DNA: TGCGCCAGCAGCTTTCTCTCCAGGGAAGATACGCAGTATTTT. The J gene is TRBJ2-3, the V gene TRBV5-1; a possible D gene is TRBD1 (5 bases). From germline, CDR1 is SGHRS and CDR2 YFSETQ. Between the trimmed V and J ends, which lost 2 bases and 5 bases, there was a span of 12 bases. The CDR3 sequence is 14 residues long.

In its sample, this clone was seen a few times. CDR3 sequence (DNA): TGTGCCAGCAGTTACCGACAGGCGAGCTCTGGAAACACCATATATTTT. Translating it yields CASSYRQASSGNTIYF. The rearrangement links TRBV6-5 to TRBJ1-3; possibly TRBD1 for D (6 bases). V was pared by 2 bases and J by 0 bases, with 11 bases between. Germline V CDR1 and CDR2: MNHEY, SVGAGI. CDR3 length equals 16 residues.

This clone showed up just a few times. The genes are TRBV19 and TRBJ1-2; 8 positions agree with TRBD1. V gave up 6 bases and J gave up 2 bases; unmatched junction bases: 11. CDR1 and CDR2 (germline): LNHDA, SQIVND (reference sequence). The length of the CDR3 is 16 residues. The CDR3 coding sequence is TGTGCCAGTAGACAGAACGGACAGGGTTTGAACTATGGCTACACCTTC. It encodes CASRQNGQGLNYGYTF.

In its sample, this clone was seen many times. The chain combines TRBV9 with TRBJ2-2; 9 bases align to TRBD2. V lost 0 bases, J lost 5 bases, and 8 bases stayed unmatched. Germline V CDR1 and CDR2: SGDLS, YYNGEE. CDR3 length: 17 amino acids. The CDR3 coding sequence is TGTGCCAGCAGCGTAGCTCGAGCGGGAGGACGAACCGGGGAGCTGTTTTTT. It is translated as CASSVARAGGRTGELFF.

The table lists this clone with a few counts. This chain connects TRBV15 to TRBJ1-2, with a weak D call TRBD1 (6 bases). The germline V gene has CDR1 LNHNV and CDR2 YYDKDF (reference sequence). Between the trimmed V and J ends, which lost 4 bases and 6 bases, there was a span of 15 bases. This CDR3 spans 14 amino acids. CDR3 nucleotides: TGTGCCACCAGCATTTACAGGGTTGGCGATGGCTACACCTTC. Protein sequence: CATSIYRVGDGYTF.

The sample holds a few counts of this clone. The gene calls are TRBV7-2 and TRBJ2-1, with 9 bases aligning to TRBD1. The CDR3 covers 15 residues. V lost 5 bases to trimming and J lost 2 bases; unmatched junction nucleotides: 4. CDR1 and CDR2 from the germline V gene are SGHTA and FQGNSA. CDR3 sequence (DNA): TGTGCCAGCAGCGGGGGGACAGGGACCTACAATGAGCAGTTCTTC. This gives the protein CASSGGTGTYNEQFF.

The chain uses TRBV11-3 and TRBJ2-2, with TRBD2 matching 7 bases. This CDR3 is 17 amino acids long. Germline CDR1 reads SGHNT; CDR2 reads YENEEA. The V and J ends lost 1 base and 5 bases, in that order; junction bases with no gene match: 10. In nucleotides, the CDR3 is TGTGCCAGCAGCTTAGTTTTTGCGGGAGTAGGGACCGGGGAGCTGTTTTTT. Protein sequence: CASSLVFAGVGTGELFF. The whole variable domain, remainder taken from reference TRBV11-3 and TRBJ2-2, is EAGVVQSPRYKIIEKKQPVAFWCNPISGHNTLYWYLQNLGQGPELLIRYENEEAVDDSQLPKDRFSAERLKGVDSTLKIQPAELGDSAVYLCASSLVFAGVGTGELFFGEGSRLTVL.

This chain uses TRBV7-3 with TRBJ2-3, with a possible D match to TRBD2 (6 bases). The V and J ends lost 1 base and 1 base respectively, with 12 bases between them. Germline CDR1 and CDR2: SGHTA and FQGTGA. The CDR3 runs 16 residues. The CDR3 bases are TGTGCCAGCAGCTTAAGCGGTAGCGGCCGCACAGATACGCAGTATTTT. It translates to CASSLSGSGRTDTQYF. The variable domain in full, completed from reference TRBV7-3 and TRBJ2-3, reads GAGVSQTPSNKVTEKGKYVELRCDPISGHTALYWYRQSLGQGPEFLIYFQGTGAADDSGLPNDRFFAVRPEGSVSTLKIQRTERGDSAVYLCASSLSGSGRTDTQYFGPGTRLTVL.

This clone was detected a few times. The genes are TRBV6-1 and TRBJ1-5, with TRBD1 matching over 9 bases. This CDR3 is 14 amino acids long. CDR1 is MNHNS, CDR2 SASEGT, per germline. The DNA for the CDR3 is TGTGCTGCGGCCAGGACAGGGGAGAATCAGCCCCAGCATTTT. It specifies CAAARTGENQPQHF.

This clone was detected only a few times. The rearrangement joins TRBV10-3 to TRBJ1-1, with D tentatively TRBD1 (6 bases). Germline assignment: CDR1 ENHRY and CDR2 SYGVKD. The V end lost 2 bases, the J end lost 5 bases, and 18 bases lay between the germline ends. This CDR3 comprises 16 residues. The CDR3 spells CAISEDPLQGSTEAFF. The CDR3 nucleotides read TGTGCCATCAGTGAGGACCCTTTACAGGGTTCTACTGAAGCTTTCTTT.

The chain carries TRBV2 and TRBJ1-5; possibly TRBD1 for D (6 bases). The V gene lost 6 bases and the J gene lost 5 bases, with 11 bases spanning the gap. This CDR3 is built from 13 residues. Germline loops: CDR1 SNHLY, CDR2 FYNNEI. This CDR3 is CASRREGDQPQHF. The CDR3 nucleotides are TGTGCCAGCAGGAGGGAGGGGGATCAGCCCCAGCATTTT.

CDR3 protein: CASSQGNSYNEQFF. The CDR3 DNA follows: TGTGCCAGCAGCCAGGGAAACTCCTACAATGAGCAGTTCTTC. The chain has TRBV9 and TRBJ2-1, with D perhaps TRBD1 (5 bases). The CDR3 loop spans 14 amino acids. V was pared by 4 bases and J by 0 bases, with 8 bases between. CDR1 is SGDLS, CDR2 YYNGEE, per germline.

This clone turned up a few times. V gene TRBV30 combines with J gene TRBJ1-5, with a possible D match to TRBD1 (5 bases). This CDR3 is built from 13 residues. The V gene lost 2 bases and the J gene lost 5 bases, with 10 bases spanning the gap. Germline lookup yields CDR1 GTSNPN and CDR2 SVGIG (reference sequence). The CDR3 DNA reads TGTGCCTGGAGTTTGGACACCTATCAGCCCCAGCATTTT. It codes for CAWSLDTYQPQHF.

This clone was observed a handful of times. The chain joins TRBV9 to TRBJ1-2, with D possibly being TRBD1 (6 bases). Trimming stripped 4 bases from V and 2 bases from J, with 15 bases between. From germline, CDR1 is SGDLS and CDR2 YYNGEE. The CDR3 is 15 residues long. The CDR3 spells CASSRTLQGNYGYTF. CDR3 nucleotides: TGTGCCAGCAGCCGGACCCTTCAGGGGAACTATGGCTACACCTTC.

The chain recombines TRBV5-4 with TRBJ1-2; TRBD1 aligns across 8 bases. This CDR3 region has 14 residues. CDR1 is SGHNT and CDR2 is YYREEE in the germline V gene (reference sequence). The V segment lost 3 bases and the J segment 8 bases; nucleotides outside the gene matches: 9. CDR3 sequence reads: CASSSGQGRWGYTF. The CDR3 DNA sequence: TGTGCCAGCAGCTCCGGACAGGGAAGATGGGGCTACACCTTC.

In its sample, this clone was seen a few times. This rearrangement joins TRBV5-6 to TRBJ2-3, with TRBD2 matching over 8 bases. Germline CDR1 and CDR2: SGHDT and YYEEEE. Trimming took 4 bases from V and 0 from J; bases not matched to a gene: 4. The CDR3 loop spans 15 amino acids. CDR3 DNA sequence: TGTGCCAGCAGCCCGAGCGGGGGCAGCACAGATACGCAGTATTTT. Its protein is CASSPSGGSTDTQYF. The full variable domain, in which reference TRBV5-6 and TRBJ2-3 provide the parts outside the CDR3, is DAGVTQSPTHLIKTRGQQVTLRCSPKSGHDTVSWYQQALGQGPQFIFQYYEEEERQRGNFPDRFSGHQFPNYSSELNVNALLLGDSALYLCASSPSGGSTDTQYFGPGTRLTVL.

The V call is TRBV14, the J call TRBJ2-3; the match to TRBD2 covers 8 bases. The length of the CDR3 is 17 residues. With V trimmed by 1 base and J by 4 bases, 10 bases remained unmatched. Germline CDR1 and CDR2: SGHDN and FVKESK. CDR3 nucleotides: TGTGCCAGCAGCCAAGCAACTAGCGGAAGCTGGGCAGATACGCAGTATTTT. Translating it yields CASSQATSGSWADTQYF.

V usage is TRBV7-2 and J usage is TRBJ1-2; possibly TRBD1 for D (5 bases). This CDR3 has 15 residues. The germline CDR1 and CDR2 sequences are SGHTA and FQGNSA. Trimming stripped 5 bases from V and 1 base from J, with 14 bases between. The CDR3 here is CASSPPTVNNYGYTF. The CDR3, as DNA: TGTGCCAGCAGCCCTCCGACAGTCAATAACTATGGCTACACCTTC.

J is TRBJ1-2 and V is TRBV30, with 8 bases lining up with TRBD1. The CDR3 contains 13 residues. Trimming cost V 5 bases and J 8 bases; bases outside gene matches: 10. From germline, CDR1 is GTSNPN and CDR2 SVGIG (reference sequence). The CDR3 bases are TGTGCCTGGGGTGACAGGGGTCTTCGAGGCTACACCTTC. Its protein is CAWGDRGLRGYTF.

This clone was picked up a small number of times. The chain employs TRBV7-8 and TRBJ2-3; 8 nucleotides agree with TRBD1. CDR1 and CDR2 from the germline V gene are SGHVS and FQNEAQ. Trimming cost V 5 bases and J 3 bases; bases outside gene matches: 4. This CDR3 contains 14 residues. CDR3: CASSQGQGTDTQYF. The DNA for the CDR3 is TGTGCCAGCAGCCAAGGACAGGGAACAGATACGCAGTATTTT.